The 23 T cell receptor beta chains given below trace back to one sample, sequenced in a study of blood T cell repertoires in COVID-19. Some clones are missing from TCRdb's copy, which holds only in-frame ones; the method was immunoSEQ multiplex PCR. The data hold roughly 28,000 clones, with 70% to 90% observed a single time. Sequencing was carried out using peripheral blood. The receptors derive from a human donor in a cohort sampled during active COVID-19.

This chain uses TRBV7-6 with TRBJ1-5; 7 bases map to TRBD1. With 1 base clipped from V and 4 bases from J, the junction kept 7 bases outside the gene matches. The CDR3 contains 16 residues. Germline CDR1 is SGHVS and CDR2 is FNYEAQ. For the CDR3, the DNA is TGTGCCAGCAGCTTAGAACAGGGGATGTCAAATCAGCCCCAGCATTTT. Translation: CASSLEQGMSNQPQHF.

The chain has TRBV11-2 and TRBJ2-2; D remains ambiguous. The V and J ends lost 1 base and 1 base respectively, with 10 bases between them. The CDR3 is 16 amino acids. Per germline, CDR1 SGHAT and CDR2 FQNNGV. The CDR3 region has the DNA TGTGCCAGCAGCTTAGTTATGAGACTGAACACCGGGGAGCTGTTTTTT. This sequence encodes CASSLVMRLNTGELFF. Using reference TRBV11-2 and TRBJ2-2 for the parts outside the CDR3, the full variable domain is EAGVAQSPRYKIIEKRQSVAFWCNPISGHATLYWYQQILGQGPKLLIQFQNNGVVDDSQLPKDRFSAERLKGVDSTLKIQPAKLEDSAVYLCASSLVMRLNTGELFFGEGSRLTVL.

J is TRBJ1-4 and V is TRBV7-9, with TRBD1 as a possible D gene (5 bases). The V end was cut by 5 bases, the J end by 12 bases, with 28 bases between. Germline V lookup: CDR1 SEHNR, CDR2 FQNEAQ (reference sequence). This CDR3 comprises 17 residues. CDR3 residues: CASSRGVGTSLANELFF. The CDR3 nucleotides read TGTGCCAGCAGCCGCGGGGTAGGGACGTCGTTGGCGAACGAACTGTTTTTT.

The CDR3 nucleotides read TGTGCCAGCAGCGCTGGTATTGCGGGGGGCAATAGTGAGCAGTTCTTC. Its translation is CASSAGIAGGNSEQFF. This chain links TRBV4-2 with TRBJ2-1; TRBD2 aligns across 8 bases. Unmatched junction bases numbered 15, after V lost 5 bases and J lost 9 bases. The CDR3 extends over 16 amino acids. Germline V gives CDR1 LGHNA, CDR2 YNFKEQ.

The chain joins TRBV10-2 to TRBJ2-2, with TRBD2 matching 10 bases. V gave up 5 bases and J gave up 6 bases; unmatched junction bases: 6. The CDR3 covers 15 residues. The germline V gene encodes CDR1 WSHSY and CDR2 SAAADI. The CDR3 here is CASSPQRGGPGELFF. CDR3 nucleotides: TGCGCCAGCAGTCCCCAGCGGGGGGGGCCCGGGGAGCTGTTTTTT.

This clone showed up just a few times. The chain links TRBV3-1 (or the pseudogene TRBV3-2) to TRBJ2-1; 8 nucleotides line up with TRBD2. Trimming at V came to 4 bases and at J to 1 base, leaving 3 bases not matched to a gene. Germline V gene sequence: CDR1 LGHDT, CDR2 YNNKEL (reference sequence). The CDR3 loop spans 15 amino acids. The CDR3 protein is CASSLERGSYNEQFF. The CDR3 nucleotides are TGTGCCAGCAGCCTGGAGCGGGGGTCCTACAATGAGCAGTTCTTC.

The genes are TRBV6-4 and TRBJ2-2; tentative D call: TRBD1 (6 bases). Germline values: CDR1 MRHNA, CDR2 SNTAGT. The V end lost 6 bases, the J end lost 4 bases, and 9 bases lay between the germline ends. The CDR3 spans 13 residues. The CDR3 here is CASRRTVTGELFF. In DNA, the CDR3 is TGTGCCAGCAGGCGGACAGTCACCGGGGAGCTGTTTTTT.

This clone showed up just once. The genes are TRBV5-5 and TRBJ2-5; 9 bases agree with TRBD1. Germline V lookup: CDR1 SGHKS, CDR2 YYEKEE (reference sequence). This CDR3 has 14 amino acids. With V trimmed by 3 bases and J by 3 bases, 3 bases remained unmatched. The CDR3 sequence: CASSSGQGKETQYF. The DNA of the CDR3 is TGTGCCAGCAGCTCTGGACAGGGGAAAGAGACCCAGTACTTC.

The chain is built from TRBV19 and TRBJ1-1; unclear D gene. In germline, CDR1 is LNHDA, CDR2 SQIVND (reference sequence). There are 16 residues in the CDR3. V was cut by 7 bases and J by 0 bases, with 18 bases left in between. The CDR3 sequence: CASTDRGGQLNTEAFF. CDR3 DNA sequence: TGTGCCAGTACCGACCGCGGCGGGCAGTTGAACACTGAAGCTTTCTTT.

The DNA of the CDR3 is TGTGCCAGCAGCTTATTGTACAATTCCTACGAGCAGTACTTC. This translates into CASSLLYNSYEQYF. This chain links TRBV7-8 with TRBJ2-7; D not certain. V dropped 2 bases and J dropped 1 base, with 9 bases sitting between them. This CDR3 region has 14 residues. Germline CDR1 reads SGHVS; CDR2 reads FQNEAQ. Variable domain in full (rest from reference TRBV7-8 and TRBJ2-7): GAGVSQSPRYKVAKRGQDVALRCDPISGHVSLFWYQQALGQGPEFLTYFQNEAQLDKSGLPSDRFFAERPEGSVSTLKIQRTQQEDSAVYLCASSLLYNSYEQYFGPGTRLTVT.

DNA of the CDR3: TGTGCCAGTTCCTACCGGACTAGCGTTCAAGAGACCCAGTACTTC. The encoded protein is CASSYRTSVQETQYF. V and J are TRBV9 and TRBJ2-5; TRBD2 matches 9 bases. With V trimmed by 8 bases and J by 2 bases, 10 bases remained unmatched. CDR3 length: 15 amino acids. CDR1 and CDR2 (germline): SGDLS, YYNGEE.

This clone was seen a handful of times. The chain joins TRBV7-9 to TRBJ1-1, with a possible D match to TRBD1 (5 bases). V lost 4 bases to trimming and J lost 3 bases, with 15 bases between them. Germline CDR1 SEHNR, CDR2 FQNEAQ (reference sequence). This CDR3 is built from 15 residues. The CDR3, as DNA: TGTGCCAGCAGCTGGAGGGAAGTAGGGGACACTGAAGCTTTCTTT. This translates into CASSWREVGDTEAFF.

The chain carries TRBV3-1 (or the pseudogene TRBV3-2) and TRBJ2-3; a possible D gene is TRBD2 (5 bases). Germline V lookup: CDR1 LGHDT, CDR2 YNNKEL (reference sequence). V lost 2 bases and J 5 bases, leaving 14 bases between the germline ends. The CDR3 loop spans 15 amino acids. CDR3 sequence: CASSQIVRGGDTQYF. The CDR3 DNA reads TGTGCCAGCAGCCAAATCGTTCGGGGTGGAGATACGCAGTATTTT.

V is TRBV7-8 and J is TRBJ2-3; TRBD2 agrees at 7 bases. Unmatched junction bases numbered 6, after V lost 9 bases and J lost 0 bases. The CDR3 totals 14 residues. Germline assignment: CDR1 SGHVS and CDR2 FQNEAQ. CDR3: CASRTGGSTDTQYF. DNA of the CDR3: TGTGCCAGTCGAACGGGGGGTAGCACAGATACGCAGTATTTT.

The CDR3: CASSRPGTGGDEQFF. CDR3 nucleotide sequence: TGCGCCAGCAGCCGTCCCGGGACAGGGGGGGATGAGCAGTTCTTC. The V gene is TRBV4-1, the J gene TRBJ2-1, with TRBD1 matching over 11 bases. The CDR3 contains 15 residues. Looked up from germline, CDR1 is MGHRA and CDR2 is YSYEKL. J was trimmed by 8 bases and V by 4 bases; bases with no gene match: 7.

The CDR3 DNA sequence: TGTGCCAGCAGCCAGAGCGGGAGTAAGGCAGAGACCCAGTACTTC. Protein: CASSQSGSKAETQYF. The J gene is TRBJ2-5, the V gene TRBV3-1 (or the pseudogene TRBV3-2); the match to TRBD2 covers 8 bases. Germline values: CDR1 LGHDT, CDR2 YNNKEL (reference sequence). With V trimmed by 3 bases and J by 4 bases, 7 bases remained unmatched. This CDR3 has 15 amino acids.

V is TRBV19 and J is TRBJ1-2; D call uncertain. Trimming removed 0 bases from V and 0 bases from J, with 8 bases in between. This CDR3 is 15 amino acids long. The germline CDR1 and CDR2 sequences are LNHDA and SQIVND (reference sequence). The CDR3: CASSIDERANYGYTF. The CDR3, as DNA: TGTGCCAGTAGTATAGATGAGCGCGCTAACTATGGCTACACCTTC.

The chain couples TRBV7-2 to TRBJ1-4; D uncertain. Germline V gives CDR1 SGHTA, CDR2 FQGNSA. V was pared by 0 bases and J by 0 bases, with 8 bases between. The CDR3 is 16 residues long. The CDR3 is CASSLAADSTNEKLFF. CDR3 bases: TGTGCCAGCAGCTTAGCCGCAGATTCAACTAATGAAAAACTGTTTTTT.

The chain employs TRBV30 and TRBJ1-1, with D unclear. CDR1 is GTSNPN, CDR2 SVGIG, per germline (reference sequence). Between the trimmed V and J ends, which lost 0 bases and 1 base, there was a span of 6 bases. The CDR3 sequence is 13 residues long. For the CDR3, the DNA is TGTGCCTGGAGTGTACGGGGGAACACTGAAGCTTTCTTT. This sequence encodes CAWSVRGNTEAFF.

The rearrangement links TRBV13 to TRBJ2-2, with D possibly matching TRBD1 (6 bases). Trimming pared 3 bases from V and 6 bases from J, leaving 14 bases between. The CDR3 spans 15 residues. Germline loops: CDR1 PRHDT, CDR2 FYEKMQ (reference sequence). CDR3 nucleotides: TGTGCCAGCAGCTTTACACAGGGTCGCGCCGGGGAGCTGTTTTTT. Translated, it gives CASSFTQGRAGELFF. The full variable domain, with the rest looked up from reference TRBV13 and TRBJ2-2, is AAGVIQSPRHLIKEKRETATLKCYPIPRHDTVYWYQQGPGQDPQFLISFYEKMQSDKGSIPDRFSAQQFSDYHSELNMSSLELGDSALYFCASSFTQGRAGELFFGEGSRLTVL.

The gene calls are TRBV7-9 and TRBJ2-1; 9 bases are a match to TRBD1. Germline-derived CDR1 and CDR2 are SEHNR and FQNEAQ (reference sequence). With V trimmed by 4 bases and J by 8 bases, 6 bases remained unmatched. The length of the CDR3 is 14 residues. CDR3 nucleotides: TGTGCCAGCAGCTGGGGACAGGGTAGCGATGAGCAGTTCTTC. Translation: CASSWGQGSDEQFF.

The chain links TRBV27 to TRBJ1-4, with no clear D. The CDR3 runs to 13 residues. Germline V lookup: CDR1 MNHEY, CDR2 SMNVEV (reference sequence). Deletions cut 3 bases from V and 4 bases from J, with 6 bases between. CDR3 in amino acids: CASSFGVNEKLFF. The CDR3 nucleotides read TGTGCCAGCAGTTTCGGGGTTAATGAAAAACTGTTTTTT.

V and J are TRBV10-3 and TRBJ2-7; TRBD1 aligns across 12 bases. V gave up 8 bases and J gave up 5 bases; unmatched junction bases: 7. The CDR3 extends over 14 amino acids. Germline assignment: CDR1 ENHRY and CDR2 SYGVKD. Here the CDR3 reads CAIDFGTGGNEQYF. The CDR3 DNA sequence: TGTGCCATCGACTTCGGGACAGGGGGCAACGAGCAGTACTTC.